This is a list of T cell receptor beta chains from one sample in a study of regulatory T cells in long-lasting Graves disease. TCRdb itself ran the multiplex PCR reads through MiXCR, one entry per CDR3 protein. The sample consists of around 460,000 distinct CDR3 sequences, 20% to 25% of them appearing once. The sample consisted of peripheral blood mononuclear cells (PBMCs), taken when the disease was refractory, from a patient treated with antithyroid drugs. These receptors all come from a female donor with Graves disease. Each CDR3 is given with its conserved first and last residue. D genes are given only for firm matches. Clone size, where shown, is once, few, many, or a class for clones that have expanded.

CDR3 DNA,CDR3 protein,clone size,V gene,D gene,J gene
TGTGCCTGGAAACCAGGGATTCAAGAGACCCAGTACTTC,CAWKPGIQETQYF,few,TRBV30,-,TRBJ2-5
TGTGCCACCAGTGACCCCGGGACAGGGGGCGGTGAGACCCAGTACTTC,CATSDPGTGGGETQYF,many,TRBV24-1,TRBD1,TRBJ2-5
TGTGCCAGCAGTTTCGGGCGGGTAAACCCCCAGCATTTT,CASSFGRVNPQHF,many,TRBV28,-,TRBJ1-5
TGTGCCAGCATCCTAGTGAACACTGAAGCTTTCTTT,CASILVNTEAFF,many,TRBV2,-,TRBJ1-1
TGTGCCAGCAGTGAGGCGGTAGCGGGAGGCTTCTACGAGCAGTACTTC,CASSEAVAGGFYEQYF,many,TRBV27,TRBD2,TRBJ2-7
TGTGCCAGCAGTTACACTGGGGGTAATTCACCCCTCCACTTT,CASSYTGGNSPLHF,few,TRBV6-5,-,TRBJ1-6
TGTGCCTGGAGGGCAGGGGCGTCCTACGAGCAGTACTTC,CAWRAGASYEQYF,many,TRBV30,-,TRBJ2-7
TGCAGTGCTAGATGGACAGAGTCCTACGAGCAGTACTTC,CSARWTESYEQYF,-,TRBV20-1,-,TRBJ2-7
TGTGCCAGCAGCTTACAAACGGGGGCTCATCAGCCCCAGCATTTT,CASSLQTGAHQPQHF,-,TRBV7-2,-,TRBJ1-5
TGTGCCAGCAGCCCCCCAGGGGGCAATTTCGTCGATACGCAGTATTTT,CASSPPGGNFVDTQYF,few,TRBV28,TRBD1,TRBJ2-3
TGTGCCAGCAGCCCCAACGGGCAAGAGACCCAGTACTTC,CASSPNGQETQYF,many,TRBV3-1,-,TRBJ2-5
TGTGCCTGGAGTTACCACTCCGGGGGCAGTGAAAAACTGTTTTTT,CAWSYHSGGSEKLFF,few,TRBV30,-,TRBJ1-4
TGTGCCAGCGGTATCCTTGGGACAGGCTTGAATTCACCCCTCCACTTT,CASGILGTGLNSPLHF,many,TRBV28,TRBD1,TRBJ1-6
TGCAGTGCAAGGACTAGCGGGGAAGATACGCAGTATTTT,CSARTSGEDTQYF,-,TRBV20-1,TRBD2,TRBJ2-3
TGTGCCAGCAGCTACCTCCAGACACGACCCTCACCTCTCTATGGCTACACCTTC,CASSYLQTRPSPLYGYTF,-,TRBV7-2,-,TRBJ1-2
TGTGCCAGCAGTTCCCTGGGAGGCTCTGGAAACACCATATATTTT,CASSSLGGSGNTIYF,-,TRBV6-5,-,TRBJ1-3
TGTGCCAGCAGCTTACAATCGGTATATGGCTACACCTTC,CASSLQSVYGYTF,many,TRBV7-2,-,TRBJ1-2
TGCGCCAGCAGTGAGTCGAACCAGGGAGGCTACACCTTC,CASSESNQGGYTF,few,TRBV10-2,-,TRBJ1-2
TGTGCCAGCACCTCCAGCGGGGAGGGTCACGATGAGCAGTTCTTC,CASTSSGEGHDEQFF,-,TRBV7-2,TRBD2,TRBJ2-1
TGTGCCAGCAGTTTATATCGGGACCAGCCCCAGCATTTT,CASSLYRDQPQHF,many,TRBV28,-,TRBJ1-5
TGTGCCAGCAGCTCCAGGGTGGCGGAAAATTCACCCCTCCACTTT,CASSSRVAENSPLHF,-,TRBV11-1,-,TRBJ1-6
TGCGCCAGCAACGAAGGGGGAACTGGGGAGCTGTTTTTT,CASNEGGTGELFF,once,TRBV5-1,-,TRBJ2-2
TGTGCCAGCACCCCGACACCCGGAGGGCAGCCCCAGCATTTT,CASTPTPGGQPQHF,few,TRBV6-2/TRBV6-3,-,TRBJ1-5
TGCAGTGCTACCTTACTAGCGGGAGCTGAGACCCAGTACTTC,CSATLLAGAETQYF,-,TRBV20-1,TRBD2,TRBJ2-5
TGCAGTGCGGAGACAGGGACCGAGCAGTACTTC,CSAETGTEQYF,-,TRBV20-1,TRBD1,TRBJ2-7
TGCGCCAGCAGCCAAGCCCGAGGGGCGCGTACTGAAGCTTTCTTT,CASSQARGARTEAFF,-,TRBV4-3,-,TRBJ1-1
TGTGCCAGCAGCTCGGGGGCGGGCTTGAACACTGAAGCTTTCTTT,CASSSGAGLNTEAFF,few,TRBV7-3,-,TRBJ1-1
TGTGCCAGTCCATTGCCGGGACAGCCTTACGAGCAGTACTTC,CASPLPGQPYEQYF,-,TRBV5-5,TRBD1,TRBJ2-7
TGTGCCAGCAGCATCAACATGTGGGGGGCAGGCAATCAGCCCCAGCATTTT,CASSINMWGAGNQPQHF,few,TRBV7-2,-,TRBJ1-5
TGTGCCTGGAGTGAAACACCGTACGAGCAGTACTTC,CAWSETPYEQYF,many,TRBV30,-,TRBJ2-7
TGTGCCAGCCGGGGGGGCGGGACAGGGGTCTACAATGAGCAGTTCTTC,CASRGGGTGVYNEQFF,-,TRBV28,TRBD1,TRBJ2-1
TGTGCCAGCCTGGGGACATCCGGGGCCAACGTCCTGACTTTC,CASLGTSGANVLTF,many,TRBV6-1,-,TRBJ2-6
TGTGCCAGCAGCCCCCCCATAAGTTTAACAGGTTCAGGAGGCTACACCTTC,CASSPPISLTGSGGYTF,-,TRBV7-8,-,TRBJ1-2
TGTGCCAGCAGCCCTGGGACCCGGGGTGAAGCTTTCTTT,CASSPGTRGEAFF,many,TRBV11-1,-,TRBJ1-1
TGCAGTGCTCCCTTCGGGGGGAGAGAAAAACTGTTTTTT,CSAPFGGREKLFF,many,TRBV20-1,-,TRBJ1-4
TGTGCCAGCAGCCTGATGGGACAGGGGGGGAAGACCCAGTACTTC,CASSLMGQGGKTQYF,many,TRBV11-2,TRBD1,TRBJ2-5
TGTGCCAGCAGTGGACCGAGCATAGCGGGACCGGGGGAAGAGACCCAGTACTTC,CASSGPSIAGPGEETQYF,many,TRBV2,TRBD2,TRBJ2-5
TGTGCCAGCAGCACATTTCGACAGGGACCCGGTGGCTGCACCTTC,CASSTFRQGPGGCTF,-,TRBV11-3,TRBD1,TRBJ1-2
TGTGCCACCAGCGTGTCGTGGGGGGGGCAGAGCTATGGCTACACCTTC,CATSVSWGGQSYGYTF,few,TRBV15,-,TRBJ1-2
TGTGCCAGCAGCTTTCAGGGGGATAACTATGGCTACACCTTC,CASSFQGDNYGYTF,few,TRBV11-2,TRBD1,TRBJ1-2
TGTGCCACCAGCAGAGATCCGATCTCTGGAAACACCGTATATTTT,CATSRDPISGNTVYF,-,TRBV15,-,TRBJ1-3
TGCGCCAGCAGCTTCCGTCTGACGGACGACATGAACACTGAAGCTTTCTTT,CASSFRLTDDMNTEAFF,-,TRBV5-1,-,TRBJ1-1
TGTGCCAGCAGGAGGTCGACAGGGCTCACTGAAGCTTTCTTT,CASRRSTGLTEAFF,-,TRBV7-9,TRBD1,TRBJ1-1
TGTGCCAGCAGTTTATCTCCATTTCTTGGTGGAAATTCACCCCTCCACTTT,CASSLSPFLGGNSPLHF,few,TRBV27,-,TRBJ1-6
TGTGCCAGCAGCTCAGCGGGGGGACACGAGCAGTACTTC,CASSSAGGHEQYF,many,TRBV11-3,TRBD2,TRBJ2-7
TGTGCCAGCAGCTTACAGACGAGCCTTTTCTATGGCTACACCTTC,CASSLQTSLFYGYTF,-,TRBV5-5,-,TRBJ1-2
TGTGCCAGCCACCCGCGGGGGTTAGCTGGAAACACCATATATTTT,CASHPRGLAGNTIYF,-,TRBV28,-,TRBJ1-3
TGCAGTGCTAAGGGACCTAGGAGCACTGAAGCTTTCTTT,CSAKGPRSTEAFF,-,TRBV20-1,-,TRBJ1-1
TGTGCTAGTGGTTTGGCCACGGAGGGTTATGGCTACACCTTC,CASGLATEGYGYTF,many,TRBV12-5,-,TRBJ1-2
TGTGCCAGCAGTTTATGGGGGGGTGATGGCTACACCTTC,CASSLWGGDGYTF,many,TRBV28,-,TRBJ1-2
TGTGCCAGCAGCAAACCGGGACAGGGTCCCTACGAGCAGTACTTC,CASSKPGQGPYEQYF,-,TRBV5-6,TRBD1,TRBJ2-7
TGTGCCAGTAGTGGCCCTGCGACGTCTGGCTACACCTTC,CASSGPATSGYTF,many,TRBV19,-,TRBJ1-2
TGTGCCAGCAGTTACTTGTCGGTGGGGGGTTCACCCCTCCACTTT,CASSYLSVGGSPLHF,many,TRBV6-5,-,TRBJ1-6
TGTGCCAGCAGCTCCAGTAGGGAGCAGTACTTC,CASSSSREQYF,many,TRBV11-2,-,TRBJ2-7
TGTGCCAGCAGTTTGGGGGGGGGCCTCCTCCAAGAGACCCAGTACTTC,CASSLGGGLLQETQYF,-,TRBV28,-,TRBJ2-5